This T cell receptor (beta chain) appears in the sequencing data of a study of cytomegalovirus exposure and HLA in healthy donors. The study's findings and limits: A link between a missense DCLRE1C variant and TCR beta V- and J-gene trimming emerged from a later analysis. A later analysis found common viral pathogens apparently linked to several of the most significant clusters.

Germline CDR1 reads GTSNPN; CDR2 reads SVGIG (reference sequence). The CDR3 contains 13 residues. After removal of 3 bases from V and 8 bases from J, the junction contained 6 bases not matched to a gene. The table lists this clone with a few counts. Its antigen is not identified. 13 Jbeta primers and 60 Vbeta primers were used for the PCR. The protocol was immunoSEQ multiplex PCR, while the TCRdb copy is restricted to in-frame clones and leaves out a portion. The profile shows about 150,000 clones, roughly three quarters of them singletons. The donors, nominally healthy at sampling, likely had unrecorded immune exposures.

This sequence was found in a woman in her forties in good health and CMV-seronegative. Material: PBMCs. The genes are TRBV30 and TRBJ1-4; 7 bases are a match to TRBD1. The CDR3 DNA is TGTGCCTGGAGCGACAGGGTGGGCGAAAAACTGTTTTTT. It yields the protein CAWSDRVGEKLFF.